Following are 32 T cell receptor beta chains from one sample sequenced in a study of blood T cell repertoires in COVID-19. Only in-frame clones appear in the TCRdb table, and some are missing; sequencing was by immunoSEQ multiplex PCR. Found here are more than 150,000 clones, over 75% of them singletons; the top ten hold roughly 15%. Sequenced material: peripheral blood. These receptors came from a woman aged 40 to 50 with acute or convalescent COVID-19.

The rearrangement joins TRBV11-2 to TRBJ2-7; D gene uncertain. The CDR3 spans 14 residues. V was clipped by 11 bases and J by 4 bases, with 21 bases between them. The germline gives CDR1 SGHAT, CDR2 FQNNGV. The CDR3 loop reads CAACLAGALYEQYF. The CDR3 coding sequence is TGTGCCGCCTGCTTGGCCGGAGCCCTTTACGAGCAGTACTTC.

This chain links TRBV9 with TRBJ2-5; TRBD1 matches at 10 bases. The germline CDR1 and CDR2 sequences are SGDLS and YYNGEE. The CDR3 consists of 17 residues. Trimming cost V 4 bases and J 5 bases; bases outside gene matches: 14. CDR3 residues: CASSKMGTGARGETQYF. Written as DNA, the CDR3 is TGTGCCAGCAGCAAGATGGGGACAGGGGCCCGGGGGGAGACCCAGTACTTC.

This clone is deemed medium-sized. This chain connects TRBV6-4 to TRBJ2-2; maybe TRBD1 (5 bases). Germline V CDR1 and CDR2: MRHNA, SNTAGT. V was pared by 6 bases and J by 7 bases, with 15 bases between. The CDR3 loop spans 14 amino acids. The CDR3 DNA reads TGTGCCAGCAGCCGAAAACCTGACAGCGGGGAGCTGTTTTTT. Residues: CASSRKPDSGELFF.

The V call is TRBV11-2, the J call TRBJ2-3; 9 positions agree with TRBD2. The CDR3 runs 20 residues. Trimming cost V 0 bases and J 8 bases; bases outside gene matches: 21. The germline V gene encodes CDR1 SGHAT and CDR2 FQNNGV. The CDR3: CASSLDRYPSREGDTGTQYF. In nucleotides, the CDR3 is TGTGCCAGCAGCTTAGATCGCTATCCCTCGCGGGAGGGGGATACCGGTACGCAGTATTTT.

This sequence joins TRBV11-3 and TRBJ2-3; 10 bases are a match to TRBD2. The V gene end was trimmed by 3 bases and the J gene end by 3 bases; junction bases not matched to a gene: 3. This CDR3 is built from 15 residues. Germline V lookup: CDR1 SGHNT, CDR2 YENEEA. CDR3 residues: CASSFTSGTTDTQYF. In DNA form, the CDR3 reads TGTGCCAGCAGCTTTACTAGCGGGACAACAGATACGCAGTATTTT. The full variable domain, in which reference TRBV11-3 and TRBJ2-3 provide the parts outside the CDR3, is EAGVVQSPRYKIIEKKQPVAFWCNPISGHNTLYWYLQNLGQGPELLIRYENEEAVDDSQLPKDRFSAERLKGVDSTLKIQPAELGDSAVYLCASSFTSGTTDTQYFGPGTRLTVL.

V usage is TRBV28 and J usage is TRBJ2-2; 10 bases agree with TRBD2. Germline V CDR1 and CDR2: MDHEN, SYDVKM. This CDR3 region has 17 residues. The V and J ends lost 3 bases and 3 bases, in that order; junction bases with no gene match: 7. The CDR3 region is CASSFASGSVYTGELFF. The CDR3 DNA sequence: TGTGCCAGCAGTTTCGCTAGCGGGAGTGTGTACACCGGGGAGCTGTTTTTT.

This chain uses TRBV4-1 with TRBJ2-7; 7 bases fit TRBD1. This CDR3 comprises 15 residues. V was clipped by 3 bases and J by 1 base; unmatched bases: 6. Germline V lookup: CDR1 MGHRA, CDR2 YSYEKL. CDR3 protein: CASSQARDSSYEQYF. CDR3 in DNA: TGCGCCAGCAGCCAGGCCCGGGACAGTTCCTACGAGCAGTACTTC.

The V call is TRBV5-4, the J call TRBJ2-7; D unresolved. The CDR3 length is 12 residues. In germline, CDR1 is SGHNT, CDR2 YYREEE (reference sequence). Trimming left V 1 base short and J 6 bases short, with 8 bases between. CDR3 in DNA: TGTGCCAGCAGCTTGCTTACTGGCGAGCAGTACTTC. Its translation: CASSLLTGEQYF.

This clone came up once. V and J are TRBV9 and TRBJ1-6; D gene uncertain. Germline CDR1 reads SGDLS; CDR2 reads YYNGEE. The CDR3 runs to 17 residues. V gave up 4 bases and J gave up 6 bases, with 20 bases separating them. The CDR3 coding sequence is TGTGCCAGCAGCACGACGAGCCGACGGGGAGGTAATTCACCCCTCCACTTT. Translating gives CASSTTSRRGGNSPLHF.

The chain joins TRBV29-1 to TRBJ1-5; 7 nucleotides line up with TRBD1. This CDR3 region has 13 residues. Germline lookup yields CDR1 SQVTM and CDR2 ANQGSEA. CDR3 protein: CIPNRQGGQPQHF. CDR3 DNA sequence: TGCATCCCAAATCGACAGGGAGGACAGCCCCAGCATTTT.

The genes are TRBV27 and TRBJ1-6; D is unclear. Trimming left V 3 bases short and J 8 bases short, with 5 bases between. CDR3 length: 12 amino acids. Germline CDR1 is MNHEY and CDR2 is SMNVEV (reference sequence). CDR3 loop: CASSFSDSPLHF. CDR3 coding DNA: TGTGCCAGCAGTTTTTCCGATTCACCCCTCCACTTT.

The genes are TRBV12-3 or TRBV12-4 and TRBJ2-1, with D possibly being TRBD1 (5 bases). V shed 6 bases and J shed 5 bases, with 11 bases lying between them. The CDR3 totals 13 residues. The CDR3 region is CASRKTENNEQFF. DNA for the CDR3: TGTGCCAGCAGAAAGACAGAGAACAATGAGCAGTTCTTC.

This chain connects TRBV4-2 to TRBJ2-1; D might be TRBD2 (6 bases). V dropped 6 bases and J dropped 5 bases, with 11 bases sitting between them. Germline V gives CDR1 LGHNA, CDR2 YNFKEQ. This CDR3 has 13 amino acids. This CDR3 is CASSLASNNEQFF. CDR3 DNA: TGTGCCAGCAGTCTAGCGAGTAACAATGAGCAGTTCTTC.

This clone was detected once. V is TRBV9 and J is TRBJ2-3; TRBD2 aligns across 8 bases. CDR3 length: 17 residues. Germline lookup yields CDR1 SGDLS and CDR2 YYNGEE. Unmatched junction bases numbered 13, after V lost 0 bases and J lost 7 bases. CDR3 nucleotides: TGTGCCAGCAGCGTAGATCTAGGGCGGGGGGTTGGCAATACGCAGTATTTT. It encodes CASSVDLGRGVGNTQYF.

V is TRBV7-7 and J is TRBJ2-2; tentatively, D is TRBD1 (5 bases). Germline values: CDR1 SSHAT, CDR2 FNYEAQ (reference sequence). This CDR3 region has 16 residues. Trimming shortened V by 5 bases and J by 4 bases, and 17 bases separated the two germline ends. CDR3 protein: CASSPSQGWTTGELFF. CDR3 nucleotide sequence: TGTGCCAGCAGCCCCTCCCAGGGATGGACCACCGGGGAGCTGTTTTTT. The full variable domain, rest sourced from reference TRBV7-7 and TRBJ2-2, is GAGVSQSPRYKVTKRGQDVTLRCDPISSHATLYWYQQALGQGPEFLTYFNYEAQPDKSGLPSDRFSAERPEGSISTLTIQRTEQRDSAMYRCASSPSQGWTTGELFFGEGSRLTVL.

The chain couples TRBV6-1 to TRBJ1-5; 10 bases line up with TRBD1. The CDR3 has 18 amino acids. Germline lookup yields CDR1 MNHNS and CDR2 SASEGT. J was trimmed by 4 bases and V by 0 bases; bases with no gene match: 9. The CDR3: CASSEAITGTGDNQPQHF. The CDR3 nucleotides are TGTGCCAGCAGTGAAGCAATCACCGGGACAGGGGATAATCAGCCCCAGCATTTT.

V and J are TRBV12-5 and TRBJ2-2; TRBD1 agrees at 12 bases. Trimming cost V 5 bases and J 6 bases; bases outside gene matches: 4. The CDR3 spans 15 residues. Germline values: CDR1 LGHNT, CDR2 FRNRAP. The CDR3 bases are TGTGCTAGTGGTCACCGGGACAGGGGGCCCGGGGAGCTGTTTTTT. Its translation is CASGHRDRGPGELFF.

This chain joins TRBV9 and TRBJ2-1; a weak D match, TRBD2 (5 bases). The CDR3 extends over 15 amino acids. V lost 2 bases, J lost 6 bases, and 15 bases lay in between. Germline CDR1 SGDLS, CDR2 YYNGEE. This CDR3 is CASSVGASRGNEQFF. The CDR3 DNA reads as TGTGCCAGCAGCGTGGGAGCCTCCCGGGGCAATGAGCAGTTCTTC. The variable domain in full, completed from reference TRBV9 and TRBJ2-1, reads DSGVTQTPKHLITATGQRVTLRCSPRSGDLSVYWYQQSLDQGLQFLIQYYNGEERAKGNILERFSAQQFPDLHSELNLSSLELGDSALYFCASSVGASRGNEQFFGPGTRLTVL.

V usage is TRBV5-1 and J usage is TRBJ1-5; tentative D call: TRBD1 (5 bases). The ends were cut back, 1 base at V and 6 bases at J, with 8 bases in the middle. CDR3 length: 13 amino acids. CDR1 SGHRS and CDR2 YFSETQ come from the germline V gene. The CDR3 nucleotides read TGCGCCAGCAGCTTGTCAGGGCCTCAGCCCCAGCATTTT. This sequence encodes CASSLSGPQPQHF.

The chain has TRBV5-6 and TRBJ2-7; D is undetermined. Germline V gene data show CDR1 as SGHDT and CDR2 as YYEEEE. The CDR3 contains 14 residues. The V and J ends lost 1 base and 1 base respectively, with 9 bases between them. The CDR3 DNA follows: TGTGCCAGCAGCTTGTTACGAGAATCCTACGAGCAGTACTTC. Protein: CASSLLRESYEQYF.

This clone has a single count. The gene calls are TRBV18 and TRBJ2-5; 7 bases line up with TRBD1. Germline CDR1 and CDR2: KGHSH and LQKENI. With 5 bases clipped from V and 5 bases from J, the junction kept 5 bases outside the gene matches. This CDR3 is built from 13 residues. The CDR3 coding sequence is TGTGCCAGCTCAACCGGGACAGTCGAGACCCAGTACTTC. It encodes CASSTGTVETQYF.

The rearrangement uses TRBV27 and TRBJ2-6, with 7 nucleotides matching TRBD1. This CDR3 comprises 22 residues. Looked up from germline, CDR1 is MNHEY and CDR2 is SMNVEV (reference sequence). J lost 0 bases, V lost 4 bases, and 21 bases had no gene match. CDR3 sequence: CASSSQQISGQRTYSGANVLTF. CDR3 in DNA: TGTGCCAGCAGTTCCCAACAAATATCGGGACAGCGAACATACTCTGGGGCCAACGTCCTGACTTTC.

In this sample, this clone turned up once. The V and J genes are TRBV7-9 and TRBJ2-3; 9 nucleotides line up with TRBD2. The V gene's germline CDR1 is SEHNR and CDR2 FQNEAQ (reference sequence). Trimming cost V 1 base and J 3 bases; bases outside gene matches: 2. This CDR3 spans 15 amino acids. The CDR3 sequence: CASSLGSGRTDTQYF. In DNA, the CDR3 is TGTGCCAGCAGCTTAGGTAGCGGGAGAACAGATACGCAGTATTTT. Full variable domain (missing parts from reference TRBV7-9 and TRBJ2-3): DTGVSQNPRHKITKRGQNVTFRCDPISEHNRLYWYRQTLGQGPEFLTYFQNEAQLEKSRLLSDRFSAERPKGSFSTLEIQRTEQGDSAMYLCASSLGSGRTDTQYFGPGTRLTVL.

The chain recombines TRBV20-1 with TRBJ2-3, with 10 bases that match TRBD2. Trimming took 3 bases from V and 3 from J; bases not matched to a gene: 6. The CDR3 contains 15 residues. Germline lookup yields CDR1 DFQATT and CDR2 SNEGSKA (reference sequence). CDR3 DNA: TGCAGTGCTAGTCCTTCTAGCGGGGGAACAGATACGCAGTATTTT. This encodes CSASPSSGGTDTQYF.

This rearrangement joins TRBV2 to TRBJ2-5; D is perhaps TRBD2 (5 bases). The V gene lost 4 bases and the J gene lost 1 base, with 16 bases spanning the gap. The CDR3 is 16 residues long. Germline CDR1 reads SNHLY; CDR2 reads FYNNEI. The CDR3 nucleotides read TGTGCCAGCAGTGGGCTAGCTTTTTTCTTCCAAGAGACCCAGTACTTC. Protein product: CASSGLAFFFQETQYF.

This clone was found once. This rearrangement joins TRBV30 to TRBJ2-2; D is possibly TRBD1 (6 bases). This CDR3 is 14 amino acids long. Trimming pared 0 bases from V and 5 bases from J, leaving 10 bases between. From germline, CDR1 is GTSNPN and CDR2 SVGIG (reference sequence). The CDR3 nucleotides are TGTGCCTGGAGTGTCAGAGGGGGAACCGGGGAGCTGTTTTTT. This encodes CAWSVRGGTGELFF.

This chain uses TRBV9 with TRBJ1-3; D is uncertain. V lost 0 bases and J 0 bases, leaving 7 bases between the germline ends. The germline V gene encodes CDR1 SGDLS and CDR2 YYNGEE. The CDR3 totals 15 residues. CDR3 in DNA: TGTGCCAGCAGCGTAGAGCCGAGCTCTGGAAACACCATATATTTT. Translating gives CASSVEPSSGNTIYF.

CDR3 nucleotides: TGTGCCAGCAGCTTAGGGACAGGGCATAAGTCCTACAATGAGCAGTTCTTC. Translated: CASSLGTGHKSYNEQFF. This sequence joins TRBV11-3 and TRBJ2-1; TRBD1 aligns across 8 bases. V lost 1 base and J lost 1; bases outside the gene matches: 6. CDR3 length: 17 residues. Germline values: CDR1 SGHNT, CDR2 YENEEA.

This chain joins TRBV9 and TRBJ2-5, with 8 bases lining up with TRBD1. The CDR3 sequence is 14 residues long. After removal of 3 bases from V and 2 bases from J, the junction contained 3 bases not matched to a gene. Per the germline V gene, CDR1 is SGDLS and CDR2 is YYNGEE. The CDR3 DNA sequence: TGTGCCAGCAGCGCGGGGACAGGACAAGAGACCCAGTACTTC. Encoded protein: CASSAGTGQETQYF.

The rearrangement uses TRBV3-1 (or the pseudogene TRBV3-2) and TRBJ2-6; D unresolved. Trimming cost V 3 bases and J 3 bases, with 3 bases left between them. CDR3 length: 13 amino acids. Germline-derived CDR1 and CDR2 are LGHDT and YNNKEL (reference sequence). CDR3 nucleotide sequence: TGTGCCAGCAGCCAGAGTGGGGCCAACGTCCTGACTTTC. Translation: CASSQSGANVLTF.

The rearrangement uses TRBV5-1 and TRBJ2-1, with D perhaps TRBD2 (5 bases). CDR3 length: 15 amino acids. Per the germline V gene, CDR1 is SGHRS and CDR2 is YFSETQ. V was cut by 4 bases and J by 4 bases, with 15 bases left in between. The CDR3 sequence is CASSPEVGAYNEQFF. In nucleotides, the CDR3 is TGCGCCAGCAGCCCGGAGGTGGGAGCGTACAATGAGCAGTTCTTC.

CDR3 nucleotide sequence: TGTGCCAGCGGTGGGGGCGCGATCACAGATACGCAGTATTTT. It specifies CASGGGAITDTQYF. The rearrangement joins TRBV2 to TRBJ2-3; perhaps TRBD1 as D (6 bases). The CDR3 is 14 amino acids. Germline V gene sequence: CDR1 SNHLY, CDR2 FYNNEI. Deletions cut 8 bases from V and 2 bases from J, with 14 bases between.